One sample yielded the 25 T cell receptor beta chains listed below, sequenced in a study of blood T cell repertoires in COVID-19 (dated by TCRdb to 2018 to 2021). Library method: the immunoSEQ multiplex PCR assay. TCRdb limited this immuneACCESS table to in-frame rearrangements with V and J called. A share of clones is missing; checked studies link under half to unresolved V genes, and the rest is unexplained. The sample table lists about 76,000 clones, around 90% of them with a count of one. In total, the top ten clones hold about a tenth of the sample. The sequenced material came from peripheral blood. All receptors come from a human donor in a cohort sampled during active COVID-19.

The rearrangement links TRBV19 to TRBJ1-1; 9 positions match TRBD1. Per the germline V gene, CDR1 is LNHDA and CDR2 is SQIVND (reference sequence). The CDR3 has 13 amino acids. Trimming took 4 bases from V and 7 from J; bases not matched to a gene: 4. The CDR3 loop reads CASSTRQGGEAFF. The CDR3 DNA is TGTGCCAGTAGTACCCGACAGGGGGGTGAAGCTTTCTTT.

The chain employs TRBV12-3 or TRBV12-4 and TRBJ2-7, with 8 bases that match TRBD2. Trimming took 5 bases from V and 4 from J; bases not matched to a gene: 4. This CDR3 has 13 amino acids. The CDR3 nucleotides are TGTGCCAGCAGTACGACTAGCGCTTACGAGCAGTACTTC. It codes for CASSTTSAYEQYF.

The chain joins TRBV7-3 to TRBJ2-5; 8 nucleotides match TRBD2. CDR3 length equals 15 residues. With V trimmed by 5 bases and J by 5 bases, 10 bases remained unmatched. Per germline, CDR1 SGHTA and CDR2 FQGTGA. The CDR3 region is CASSQTGLASETQYF. CDR3 bases: TGTGCCAGCAGCCAAACCGGACTAGCTAGCGAGACCCAGTACTTC.

This clone was seen only a few times. J is TRBJ2-1 and V is TRBV7-3; TRBD1 matches 8 bases. Germline lookup yields CDR1 SGHTA and CDR2 FQGTGA. Germline trimming cut 2 bases from V and 6 bases from J; bases unmatched to any gene: 15. The CDR3 has 18 amino acids. Written as DNA, the CDR3 is TGTGCCAGCAGCTTAGACCCCCCAGGGGGCCCCAAGGGCAATGAGCAGTTCTTC. Encoded protein: CASSLDPPGGPKGNEQFF.

The rearrangement joins TRBV7-8 to TRBJ1-1; D gene ambiguous. Trimming took off 2 bases at V and 1 base at J, with 11 bases between the two ends. The CDR3 is made up of 15 amino acids. Germline lookup yields CDR1 SGHVS and CDR2 FQNEAQ. Written as DNA, the CDR3 is TGTGCCAGCAGCTTAAAATCCCTAGGGAACACTGAAGCTTTCTTT. It codes for CASSLKSLGNTEAFF.

This chain uses TRBV10-3 with TRBJ2-7, with TRBD2 as a possible D gene (6 bases). The ends were cut back, 2 bases at V and 2 bases at J, with 16 bases in the middle. CDR1 and CDR2 from the germline V gene are ENHRY and SYGVKD. The CDR3 covers 16 residues. CDR3 bases: TGTGCCATCAGTGAGGTAGGCCGGGAGAGGGCCTACGAGCAGTACTTC. This gives the protein CAISEVGRERAYEQYF.

The chain combines TRBV9 with TRBJ2-5; TRBD1 matches 9 bases. CDR3 length: 13 residues. Germline CDR1 and CDR2: SGDLS and YYNGEE. J was trimmed by 4 bases and V by 5 bases; bases with no gene match: 3. DNA for the CDR3: TGTGCCAGCAGTAAGGACAGGGGAGAGACCCAGTACTTC. Residues: CASSKDRGETQYF.

This chain connects TRBV30 to TRBJ2-1; D is ambiguous. This CDR3 spans 13 amino acids. Germline V gene data show CDR1 as GTSNPN and CDR2 as SVGIG (reference sequence). V was pared by 0 bases and J by 1 base, with 4 bases between. Written as DNA, the CDR3 is TGTGCCTGGAGTGTACGGTCCTACAATGAGCAGTTCTTC. As protein: CAWSVRSYNEQFF.

The chain combines TRBV7-6 with TRBJ1-2, with TRBD1 identical over 7 bases. The CDR3 covers 16 residues. Germline assignment: CDR1 SGHVS and CDR2 FNYEAQ. J lost 5 bases, V lost 5 bases, and 14 bases had no gene match. CDR3: CASSPAPGQSTYGYTF. In nucleotides, the CDR3 is TGTGCCAGCAGCCCAGCACCGGGACAGTCGACTTATGGCTACACCTTC.

The chain uses TRBV2 and TRBJ2-3; TRBD1 might be the D (6 bases). CDR1 and CDR2 (germline): SNHLY, FYNNEI. Trimming removed 3 bases from V and 3 bases from J, with 13 bases in between. CDR3 length: 15 amino acids. The CDR3 DNA reads TGTGCCAGCAGTGAGGCAGGGGTAAGGACAGATACGCAGTATTTT. This translates into CASSEAGVRTDTQYF.

The chain links TRBV29-1 to TRBJ2-7; D unclear. The V gene lost 5 bases and the J gene lost 0 bases, with 11 bases spanning the gap. CDR3 length: 13 amino acids. CDR1 is SQVTM and CDR2 is ANQGSEA in the germline V gene. CDR3 in amino acids: CSVREESSYEQYF. The CDR3 region has the DNA TGCAGCGTTAGAGAAGAAAGCTCCTACGAGCAGTACTTC.

V is TRBV3-1 (or the pseudogene TRBV3-2) and J is TRBJ2-2; 14 bases agree with TRBD2. Germline lookup yields CDR1 LGHDT and CDR2 YNNKEL (reference sequence). The ends lost 4 bases at V and 6 bases at J; junction bases unmatched: 7. The CDR3 is made up of 17 amino acids. The CDR3 nucleotides read TGTGCCAGCAGCCCCCAAGGGGGACTAGCGGGAGCCGGGGAGCTGTTTTTT. Protein product: CASSPQGGLAGAGELFF.

J is TRBJ2-3 and V is TRBV27, with D possibly matching TRBD2 (6 bases). Trimming stripped 2 bases from V and 3 bases from J, with 15 bases between. CDR1 and CDR2 (germline): MNHEY, SMNVEV (reference sequence). The CDR3 sequence is 16 residues long. CDR3 nucleotide sequence: TGTGCCAGCAGTTTACCATCCGGGAGTGGAACAGATACGCAGTATTTT. Amino acid sequence: CASSLPSGSGTDTQYF.

This clone was recorded a few times. This rearrangement joins TRBV10-3 to TRBJ1-6; 9 nucleotides agree with TRBD1. J lost 7 bases, V lost 3 bases, and 7 bases had no gene match. The CDR3 is 16 amino acids. Germline loops: CDR1 ENHRY, CDR2 SYGVKD. The CDR3 here is CAISESGQGNNSPLHF. The DNA for the CDR3 is TGTGCCATCAGTGAAAGCGGACAGGGGAACAATTCACCCCTCCACTTT.

The sample holds one count of this clone. The CDR3 loop is CASSRTSADYEQYF. DNA of the CDR3: TGTGCCAGCAGTCGGACTAGCGCCGACTACGAGCAGTACTTC. The chain recombines TRBV2 with TRBJ2-7; TRBD2 aligns across 9 bases. V lost 5 bases, J lost 3 bases, and 5 bases stayed unmatched. Germline values: CDR1 SNHLY, CDR2 FYNNEI. The CDR3 is 14 residues long.

The rearrangement uses TRBV7-3 and TRBJ2-6; D ambiguous. CDR3 length equals 16 residues. Germline V CDR1 and CDR2: SGHTA, FQGTGA. V dropped 4 bases and J dropped 0 bases, with 10 bases sitting between them. CDR3 protein: CASSSPETSGANVLTF. Written as DNA, the CDR3 is TGTGCCAGCAGCTCCCCGGAGACCTCTGGGGCCAACGTCCTGACTTTC.

The genes are TRBV28 and TRBJ2-5; TRBD2 is a possible D gene (7 bases). This CDR3 comprises 13 residues. The V gene lost 8 bases and the J gene lost 5 bases, with 15 bases spanning the gap. CDR1 MDHEN and CDR2 SYDVKM come from the germline V gene. CDR3: CASSPGGRETQYF. CDR3 in DNA: TGTGCCAGCTCCCCCGGGGGGCGGGAGACCCAGTACTTC.

The chain is built from TRBV4-3 and TRBJ2-2, with D perhaps TRBD1 (5 bases). Trimming took 0 bases from V and 5 from J, leaving 10 bases between them. The CDR3 runs to 15 residues. Per the germline V gene, CDR1 is LGHNA and CDR2 is YSLEER. CDR3 sequence (DNA): TGCGCCAGCAGCCAAGAAGGGGTTACGACCGGGGAGCTGTTTTTT. Translated, it gives CASSQEGVTTGELFF.

The CDR3: CATSRDPAVQETQYF. CDR3 DNA: TGTGCCACCAGCAGAGATCCAGCGGTCCAAGAGACCCAGTACTTC. V is TRBV15 and J is TRBJ2-5, with D possibly TRBD2 on 5 matching bases. Between the trimmed V and J ends, which lost 0 bases and 1 base, there was a span of 9 bases. Germline CDR1 is LNHNV and CDR2 is YYDKDF (reference sequence). The CDR3 is made up of 15 amino acids.

V is TRBV6-5 and J is TRBJ2-7; no clear D gene. Germline assignment: CDR1 MNHEY and CDR2 SVGAGI. The CDR3 is 14 residues long. Trimming pared 3 bases from V and 2 bases from J, leaving 11 bases between. The CDR3 bases are TGTGCCAGCAGTTATCGGCTAGATACCTACGAGCAGTACTTC. As protein: CASSYRLDTYEQYF.

The V call is TRBV7-8, the J call TRBJ2-1; D is uncertain. Trimming stripped 5 bases from V and 9 bases from J, with 17 bases between. Germline CDR1 reads SGHVS; CDR2 reads FQNEAQ. The CDR3 has 14 residues. CDR3 bases: TGTGCCAGCAGCCAACGCCGGGTATCCTCTGAGCAGTTCTTC. The encoded protein is CASSQRRVSSEQFF.

The chain has TRBV24-1 and TRBJ1-5; a possible D gene is TRBD1 (5 bases). The CDR3 loop spans 14 amino acids. Germline V gives CDR1 KGHDR, CDR2 SFDVKD. V lost 3 bases, J lost 4 bases, and 9 bases lay in between. In nucleotides, the CDR3 is TGTGCCACCAGTGATCGGGACTTTAATCAGCCCCAGCATTTT. This gives the protein CATSDRDFNQPQHF.

The chain employs TRBV2 and TRBJ2-1; tentative D call: TRBD2 (6 bases). Germline V gives CDR1 SNHLY, CDR2 FYNNEI. V shed 0 bases and J shed 11 bases, with 11 bases lying between them. The CDR3 is made up of 13 amino acids. The CDR3 spells CASSEAGGTQQFF. The CDR3 DNA reads TGTGCCAGCAGTGAAGCAGGCGGGACCCAGCAGTTCTTC.

V usage is TRBV3-1 (or the pseudogene TRBV3-2) and J usage is TRBJ2-1, with D possibly matching TRBD1 (6 bases). V was pared by 4 bases and J by 4 bases, with 14 bases between. CDR3 length equals 15 residues. CDR1 is LGHDT, CDR2 YNNKEL, per germline (reference sequence). The DNA of the CDR3 is TGTGCCAGCAGCCTGACCAGGGGCTCTTACAATGAGCAGTTCTTC. It yields the protein CASSLTRGSYNEQFF.

V and J are TRBV15 and TRBJ1-5, with D perhaps matching TRBD1 (5 bases). CDR1 is LNHNV and CDR2 is YYDKDF in the germline V gene (reference sequence). This CDR3 has 14 residues. V shed 5 bases and J shed 7 bases, with 15 bases lying between them. The DNA of the CDR3 is TGTGCCACCAGCGAGGAGGGGAATGGGCAGCCCCAGCATTTT. Amino acid sequence: CATSEEGNGQPQHF.